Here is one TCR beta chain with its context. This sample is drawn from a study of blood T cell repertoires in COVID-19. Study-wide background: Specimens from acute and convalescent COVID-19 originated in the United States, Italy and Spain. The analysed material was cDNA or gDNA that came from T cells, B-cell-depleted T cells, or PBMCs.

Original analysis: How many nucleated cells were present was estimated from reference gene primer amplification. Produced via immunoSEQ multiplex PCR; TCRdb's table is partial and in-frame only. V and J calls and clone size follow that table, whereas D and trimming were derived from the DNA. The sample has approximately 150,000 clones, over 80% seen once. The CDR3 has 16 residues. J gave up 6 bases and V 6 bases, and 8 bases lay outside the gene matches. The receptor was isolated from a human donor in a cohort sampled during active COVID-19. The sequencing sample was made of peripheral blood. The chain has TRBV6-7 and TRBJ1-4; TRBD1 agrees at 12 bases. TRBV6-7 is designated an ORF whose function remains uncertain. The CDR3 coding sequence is TGTGCCAGCAGGGGGACAGGGGGCTTGGAGGATGAAAAACTGTTTTTT. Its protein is CASRGTGGLEDEKLFF.